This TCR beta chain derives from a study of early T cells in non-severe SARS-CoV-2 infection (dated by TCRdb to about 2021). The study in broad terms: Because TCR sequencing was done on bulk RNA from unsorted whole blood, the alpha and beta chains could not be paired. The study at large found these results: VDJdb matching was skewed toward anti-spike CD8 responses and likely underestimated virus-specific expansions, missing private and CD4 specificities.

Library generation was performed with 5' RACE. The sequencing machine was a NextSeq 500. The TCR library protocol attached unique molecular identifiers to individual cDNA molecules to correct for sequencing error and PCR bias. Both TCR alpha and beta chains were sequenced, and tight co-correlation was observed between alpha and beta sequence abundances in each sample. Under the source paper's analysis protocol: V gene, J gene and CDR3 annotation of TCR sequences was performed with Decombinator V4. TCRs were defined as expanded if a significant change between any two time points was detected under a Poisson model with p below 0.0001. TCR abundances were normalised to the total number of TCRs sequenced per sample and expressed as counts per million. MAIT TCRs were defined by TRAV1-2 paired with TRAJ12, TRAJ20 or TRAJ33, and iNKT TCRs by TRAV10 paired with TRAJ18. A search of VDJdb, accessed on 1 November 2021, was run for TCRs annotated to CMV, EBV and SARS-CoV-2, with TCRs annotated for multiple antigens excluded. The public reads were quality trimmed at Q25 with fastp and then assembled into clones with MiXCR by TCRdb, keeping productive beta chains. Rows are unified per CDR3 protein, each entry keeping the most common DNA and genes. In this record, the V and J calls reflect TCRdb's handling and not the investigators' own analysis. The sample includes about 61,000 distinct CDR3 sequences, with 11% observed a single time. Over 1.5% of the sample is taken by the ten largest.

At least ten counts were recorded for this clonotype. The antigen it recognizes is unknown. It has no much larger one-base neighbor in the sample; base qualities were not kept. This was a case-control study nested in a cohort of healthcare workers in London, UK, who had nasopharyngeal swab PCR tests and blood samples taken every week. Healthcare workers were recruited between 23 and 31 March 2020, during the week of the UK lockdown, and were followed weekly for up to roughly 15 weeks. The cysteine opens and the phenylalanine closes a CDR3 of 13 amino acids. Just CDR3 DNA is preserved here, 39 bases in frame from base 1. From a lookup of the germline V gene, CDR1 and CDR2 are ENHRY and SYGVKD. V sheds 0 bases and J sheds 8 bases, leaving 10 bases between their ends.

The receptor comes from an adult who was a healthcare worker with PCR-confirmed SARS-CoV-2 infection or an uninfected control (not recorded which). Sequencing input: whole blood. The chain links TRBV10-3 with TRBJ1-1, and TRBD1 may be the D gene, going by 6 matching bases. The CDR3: CAISESQGAEAFF. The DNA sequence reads TGTGCCATCAGTGAGTCACAGGGTGCCGAAGCTTTCTTT.